This T cell receptor (beta chain) was obtained from a study of T cells after yellow fever vaccination. Overall study: Fractions of limited cellularity were prepared by means of SMART-Seq v4 Ultra Low Input. General study results and limits: Booster samples showed a return of most primary-vaccination clones (approximately 95% CD4, around 85% CD8). A weaker but faster secondary response was observed, peaking on day 5 versus 15.

UMIs were added to TCR cDNA along with a universal primer site when it was made by 5'RACE template switching. From the 5' RACE reads, TCRdb called clonotypes with MiXCR, one entry per CDR3 protein. The data hold about 430,000 distinct CDR3 sequences, with 18% observed a single time. Remarks on this clonotype: Its specificity is not known.

The CDR3 loop spans 16 amino acids. Trimming cost V 1 base and J 6 bases; bases outside gene matches: 11. Germline V CDR1 and CDR2: SGHAT, FQNNGV. The clonotype comes from a man aged 18 to 29 who received the YFV17D yellow fever vaccine. The rearrangement links TRBV11-2 to TRBJ2-5, with 7 nucleotides matching TRBD2. The specimen was PBMCs, collected before the yellow fever booster vaccination. The CDR3 region is CASSLASGVVRQTQYF. The CDR3 bases are TGTGCCAGCAGCTTAGCGAGCGGGGTAGTGAGACAGACCCAGTACTTC.